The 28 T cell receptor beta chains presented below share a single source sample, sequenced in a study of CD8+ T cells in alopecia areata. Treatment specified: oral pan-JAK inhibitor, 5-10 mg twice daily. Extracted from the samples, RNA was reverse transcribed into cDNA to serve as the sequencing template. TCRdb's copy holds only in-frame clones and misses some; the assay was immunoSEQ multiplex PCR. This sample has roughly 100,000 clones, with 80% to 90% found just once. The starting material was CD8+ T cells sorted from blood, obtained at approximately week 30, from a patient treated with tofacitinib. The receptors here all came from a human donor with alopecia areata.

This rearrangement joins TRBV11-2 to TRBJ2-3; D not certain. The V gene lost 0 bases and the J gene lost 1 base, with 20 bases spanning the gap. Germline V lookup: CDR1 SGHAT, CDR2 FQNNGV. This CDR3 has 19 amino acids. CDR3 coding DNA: TGTGCCAGCAGCTTAGAAGCGAGAGGCCTTGCCGGGCGCACAGATACGCAGTATTTT. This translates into CASSLEARGLAGRTDTQYF.

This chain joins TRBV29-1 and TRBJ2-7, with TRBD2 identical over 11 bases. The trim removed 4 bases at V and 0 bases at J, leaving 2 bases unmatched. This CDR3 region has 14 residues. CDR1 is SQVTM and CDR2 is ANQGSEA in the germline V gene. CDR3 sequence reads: CSVGLAGSSYEQYF. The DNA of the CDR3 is TGCAGCGTTGGACTAGCGGGATCCTCCTACGAGCAGTACTTC.

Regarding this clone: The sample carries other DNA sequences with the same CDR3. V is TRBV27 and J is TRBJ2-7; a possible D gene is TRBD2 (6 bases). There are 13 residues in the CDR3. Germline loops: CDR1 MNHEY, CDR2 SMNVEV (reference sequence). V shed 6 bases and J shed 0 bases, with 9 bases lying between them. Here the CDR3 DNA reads TGTGCCAGCAGCCTGACTAGCTCCTACGAGCAGTACTTC. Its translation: CASSLTSSYEQYF.

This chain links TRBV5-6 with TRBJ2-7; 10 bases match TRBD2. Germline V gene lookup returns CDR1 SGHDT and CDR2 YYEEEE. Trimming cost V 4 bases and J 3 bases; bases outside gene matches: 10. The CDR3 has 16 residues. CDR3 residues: CASSPAKLAGRYEQYF. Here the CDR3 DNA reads TGTGCCAGCAGCCCGGCTAAACTAGCGGGACGCTACGAGCAGTACTTC.

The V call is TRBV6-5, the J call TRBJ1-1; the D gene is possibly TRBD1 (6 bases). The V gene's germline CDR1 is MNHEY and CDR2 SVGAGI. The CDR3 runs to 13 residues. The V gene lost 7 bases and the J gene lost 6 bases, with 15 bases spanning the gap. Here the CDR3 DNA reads TGTGCCAGCACCTTTGTTTCAGGGGCTGAAGCTTTCTTT. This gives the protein CASTFVSGAEAFF.

CDR3 nucleotides: TGCAGCGTCACCAACTACAGGGGGAAGTATGGCTACACCTTC. This codes for CSVTNYRGKYGYTF. The V call is TRBV29-1, the J call TRBJ1-2; 8 bases fit TRBD1. Trimming at V came to 6 bases and at J to 5 bases, leaving 11 bases not matched to a gene. This CDR3 spans 14 amino acids. Germline CDR1 SQVTM, CDR2 ANQGSEA.

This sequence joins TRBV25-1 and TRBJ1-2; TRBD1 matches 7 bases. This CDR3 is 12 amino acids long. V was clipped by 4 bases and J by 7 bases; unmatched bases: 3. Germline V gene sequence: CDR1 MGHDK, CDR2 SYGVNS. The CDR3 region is CASSAGGGGYTF. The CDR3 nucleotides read TGTGCCAGCAGTGCAGGGGGTGGTGGCTACACCTTC.

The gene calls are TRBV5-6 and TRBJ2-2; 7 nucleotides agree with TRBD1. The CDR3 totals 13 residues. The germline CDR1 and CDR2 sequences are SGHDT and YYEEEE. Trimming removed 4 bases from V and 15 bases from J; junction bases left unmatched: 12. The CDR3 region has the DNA TGTGCCAGCAGCCCGCCGGGGACAGATGGGATGTTTTTT. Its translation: CASSPPGTDGMFF.

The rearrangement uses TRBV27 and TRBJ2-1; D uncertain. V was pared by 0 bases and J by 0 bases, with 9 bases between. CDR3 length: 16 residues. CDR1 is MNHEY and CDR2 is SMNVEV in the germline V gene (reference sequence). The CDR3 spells CASSLSGYDSYNEQFF. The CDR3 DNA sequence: TGTGCCAGCAGTTTATCGGGCTACGACTCCTACAATGAGCAGTTCTTC.

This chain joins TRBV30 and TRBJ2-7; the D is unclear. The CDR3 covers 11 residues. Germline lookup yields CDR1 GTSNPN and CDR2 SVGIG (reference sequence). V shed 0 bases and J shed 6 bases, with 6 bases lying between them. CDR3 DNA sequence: TGTGCCTGGAGTGTTATTTCCGAGCAGTACTTC. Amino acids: CAWSVISEQYF.

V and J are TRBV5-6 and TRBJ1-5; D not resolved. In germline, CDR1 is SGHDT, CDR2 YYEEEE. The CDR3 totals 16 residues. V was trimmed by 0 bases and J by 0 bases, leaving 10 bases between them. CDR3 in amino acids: CASSLGPYHSNQPQHF. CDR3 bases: TGTGCCAGCAGCTTGGGCCCATACCATAGCAATCAGCCCCAGCATTTT. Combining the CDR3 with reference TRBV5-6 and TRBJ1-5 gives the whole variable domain DAGVTQSPTHLIKTRGQQVTLRCSPKSGHDTVSWYQQALGQGPQFIFQYYEEEERQRGNFPDRFSGHQFPNYSSELNVNALLLGDSALYLCASSLGPYHSNQPQHFGDGTRLSIL.

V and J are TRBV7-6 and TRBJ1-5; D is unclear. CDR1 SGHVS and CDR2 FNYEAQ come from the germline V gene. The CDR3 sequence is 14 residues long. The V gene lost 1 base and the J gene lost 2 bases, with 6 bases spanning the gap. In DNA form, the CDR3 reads TGTGCCAGCAGCTTAGGTGATGGCAATCAGCCCCAGCATTTT. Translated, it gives CASSLGDGNQPQHF.

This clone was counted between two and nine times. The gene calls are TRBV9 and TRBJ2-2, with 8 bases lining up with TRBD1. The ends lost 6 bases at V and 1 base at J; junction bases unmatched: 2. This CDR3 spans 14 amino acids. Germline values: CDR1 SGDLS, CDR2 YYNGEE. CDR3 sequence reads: CASTDRVNTGELFF. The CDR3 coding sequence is TGTGCCAGCACGGACAGGGTGAACACCGGGGAGCTGTTTTTT.

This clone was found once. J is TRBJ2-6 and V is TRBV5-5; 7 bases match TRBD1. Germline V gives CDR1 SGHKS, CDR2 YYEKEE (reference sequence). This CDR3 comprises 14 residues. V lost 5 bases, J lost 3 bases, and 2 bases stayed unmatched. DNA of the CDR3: TGTGCCAGCAGTACAGGGGTTGGGGCCAACGTCCTGACTTTC. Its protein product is CASSTGVGANVLTF.

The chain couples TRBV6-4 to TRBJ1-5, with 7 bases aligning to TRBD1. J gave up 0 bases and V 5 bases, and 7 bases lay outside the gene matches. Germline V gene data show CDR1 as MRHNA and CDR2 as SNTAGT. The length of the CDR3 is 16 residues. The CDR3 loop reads CASSLGQEYSNQPQHF. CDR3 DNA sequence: TGTGCCAGCAGTCTAGGACAGGAATATAGCAATCAGCCCCAGCATTTT.

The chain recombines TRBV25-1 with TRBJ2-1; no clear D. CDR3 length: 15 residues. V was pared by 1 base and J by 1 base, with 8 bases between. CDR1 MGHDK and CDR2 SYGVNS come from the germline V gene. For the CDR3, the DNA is TGTGCCAGCAGTGAATGGGAAGAGTCCTACAATGAGCAGTTCTTC. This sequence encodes CASSEWEESYNEQFF.

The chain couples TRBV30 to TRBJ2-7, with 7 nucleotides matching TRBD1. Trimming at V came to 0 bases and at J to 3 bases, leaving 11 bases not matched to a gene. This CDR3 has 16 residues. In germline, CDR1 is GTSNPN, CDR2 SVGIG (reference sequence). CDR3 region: CAWSVPLDRVYYEQYF. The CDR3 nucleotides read TGTGCCTGGAGTGTACCCCTAGACAGGGTTTACTACGAGCAGTACTTC.

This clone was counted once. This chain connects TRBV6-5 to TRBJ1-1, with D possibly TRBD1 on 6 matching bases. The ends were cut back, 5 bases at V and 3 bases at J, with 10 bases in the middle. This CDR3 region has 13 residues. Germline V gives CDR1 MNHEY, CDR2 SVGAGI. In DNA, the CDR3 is TGTGCCAGCAGTACCGGGACATACACTGAAGCTTTCTTT. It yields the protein CASSTGTYTEAFF.

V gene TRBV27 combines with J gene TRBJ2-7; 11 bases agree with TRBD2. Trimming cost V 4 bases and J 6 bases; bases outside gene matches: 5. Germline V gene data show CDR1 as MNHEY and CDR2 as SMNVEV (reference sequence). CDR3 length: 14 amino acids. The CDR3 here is CASSSGTSGIEQYF. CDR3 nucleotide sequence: TGTGCCAGCAGTTCCGGGACTAGCGGTATCGAGCAGTACTTC.

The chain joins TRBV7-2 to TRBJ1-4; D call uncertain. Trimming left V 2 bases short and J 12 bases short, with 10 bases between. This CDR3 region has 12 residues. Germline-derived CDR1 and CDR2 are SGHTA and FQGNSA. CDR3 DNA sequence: TGTGCCAGCAGCTTAAGGGTGACGGAACTGTTTTTT. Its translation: CASSLRVTELFF.

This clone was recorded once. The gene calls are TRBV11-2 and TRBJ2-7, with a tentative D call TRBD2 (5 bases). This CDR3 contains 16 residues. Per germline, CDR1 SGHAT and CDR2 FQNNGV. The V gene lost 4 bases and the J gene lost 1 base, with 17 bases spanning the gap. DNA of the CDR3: TGTGCCAGCAGCTCACCGGACTCGGCGCTTTCCTACGAGCAGTACTTC. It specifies CASSSPDSALSYEQYF.

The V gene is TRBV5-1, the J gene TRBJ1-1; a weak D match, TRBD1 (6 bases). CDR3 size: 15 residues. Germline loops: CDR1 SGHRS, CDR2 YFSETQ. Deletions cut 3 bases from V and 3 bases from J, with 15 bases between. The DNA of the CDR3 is TGCGCCAGCAGCTCAGGGGTAACTTCGGACACTGAAGCTTTCTTT. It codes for CASSSGVTSDTEAFF.

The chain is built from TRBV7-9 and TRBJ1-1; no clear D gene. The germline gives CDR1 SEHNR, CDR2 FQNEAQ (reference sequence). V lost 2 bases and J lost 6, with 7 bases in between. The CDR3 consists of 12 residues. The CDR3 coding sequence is TGTGCCAGCAGCTTAAATGCCCCTGAAGCTTTCTTT. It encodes CASSLNAPEAFF.

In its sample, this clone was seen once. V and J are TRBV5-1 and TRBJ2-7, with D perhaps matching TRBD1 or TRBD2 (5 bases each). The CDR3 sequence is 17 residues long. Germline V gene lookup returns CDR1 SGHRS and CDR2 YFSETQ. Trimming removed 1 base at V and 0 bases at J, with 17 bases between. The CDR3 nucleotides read TGCGCCAGCAGCTTGTCCCTCGGGGCAGCGAGCTCCTACGAGCAGTACTTC. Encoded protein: CASSLSLGAASSYEQYF.

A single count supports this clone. The CDR3 sequence is CASSPGGTEAFF. CDR3 nucleotide sequence: TGCGCCAGCAGCCCGGGGGGAACTGAAGCTTTCTTT. This chain connects TRBV4-1 to TRBJ1-1; the D gene is possibly TRBD1 (5 bases). Between the trimmed V and J ends, which lost 4 bases and 5 bases, there was a span of 8 bases. The CDR3 consists of 12 residues. In germline, CDR1 is MGHRA, CDR2 YSYEKL.

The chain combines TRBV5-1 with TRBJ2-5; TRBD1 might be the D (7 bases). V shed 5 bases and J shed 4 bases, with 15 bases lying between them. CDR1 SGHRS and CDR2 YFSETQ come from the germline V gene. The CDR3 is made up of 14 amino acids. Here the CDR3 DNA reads TGCGCCAGCAGGAGGAGGGGGCCGGCAGAGACCCAGTACTTC. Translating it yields CASRRRGPAETQYF.

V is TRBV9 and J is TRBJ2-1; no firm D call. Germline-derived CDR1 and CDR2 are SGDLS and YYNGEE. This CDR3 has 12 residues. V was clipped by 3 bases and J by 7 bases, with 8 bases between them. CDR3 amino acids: CASSAGKNEQFF. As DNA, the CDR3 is TGTGCCAGCAGCGCTGGGAAGAATGAGCAGTTCTTC.

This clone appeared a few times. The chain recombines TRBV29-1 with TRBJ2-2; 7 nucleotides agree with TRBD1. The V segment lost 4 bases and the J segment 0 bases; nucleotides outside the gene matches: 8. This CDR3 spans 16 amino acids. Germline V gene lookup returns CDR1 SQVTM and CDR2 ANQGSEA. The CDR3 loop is CSVGHPGQANTGELFF. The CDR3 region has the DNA TGCAGCGTTGGCCACCCCGGACAGGCGAACACCGGGGAGCTGTTTTTT.